Following are 18 T cell receptor beta chains from one sample sequenced in a study of T-cell reconstitution after alpha-beta-depleted transplantation in children. A library of TCRbeta sequences, prepared with unique molecular identifiers, was generated. In TCRdb, the PCR reads were re-called with MiXCR into one record per CDR3 protein. The data contain under 450,000 distinct CDR3 sequences, around 15% of them singletons. This sample comprised PBMCs, mostly from graft donor cells, obtained 360 days after TCRalphabeta/CD19-depleted stem cell transplant. These receptors were obtained from a boy in the first two years of life who had a stem cell transplant for Wiskott-Aldrich syndrome, so the T cells may come from the graft donor.

The chain links TRBV5-1 to TRBJ2-3; D possibly matches TRBD1 or TRBD2 (5 bases each). Trimming pared 1 base from V and 7 bases from J, leaving 16 bases between. This CDR3 is built from 15 residues. Per the germline V gene, CDR1 is SGHRS and CDR2 is YFSETQ. The CDR3 here is CASSLSGGGVNTQYF. For the CDR3, the DNA is TGCGCCAGCAGCTTGAGTGGGGGTGGTGTAAATACGCAGTATTTT.

The chain couples TRBV12-3 or TRBV12-4 to TRBJ2-7, with no clear D. The CDR3 runs 12 residues. V lost 3 bases and J lost 0, with 3 bases in between. The CDR3 reads CASSFRSYEQYF. CDR3 nucleotide sequence: TGTGCCAGCAGTTTCCGCTCCTACGAGCAGTACTTC.

The chain recombines TRBV2 with TRBJ2-1; D ambiguous. The length of the CDR3 is 15 residues. Germline CDR1 and CDR2: SNHLY and FYNNEI. The V and J ends lost 6 bases and 0 bases respectively, with 12 bases between them. CDR3 in amino acids: CASRPFRSSYNEQFF. The CDR3 DNA reads TGTGCCAGCAGACCTTTCCGGAGCTCCTACAATGAGCAGTTCTTC.

J is TRBJ2-7 and V is TRBV7-2; D unresolved. The CDR3 extends over 16 amino acids. V was cut by 5 bases and J by 5 bases, with 22 bases left in between. The germline CDR1 and CDR2 sequences are SGHTA and FQGNSA. The CDR3 region is CASSLGGFFGIDEQYF. The CDR3 DNA is TGTGCCAGCAGCCTTGGTGGGTTTTTTGGCATAGACGAGCAGTACTTC.

This clonotype appeared many times. V is TRBV3-1 and J is TRBJ2-3, with D unresolved. Germline loops: CDR1 LGHDT, CDR2 YNNKEL (reference sequence). V lost 1 base, J lost 5 bases, and 4 bases lay in between. CDR3 size: 12 residues. The CDR3 region is CASSQVRDTQYF. CDR3 bases: TGTGCCAGCAGCCAAGTTAGAGATACGCAGTATTTT.

The V gene is TRBV5-1, the J gene TRBJ1-2, with a tentative D call TRBD1 (5 bases). Germline V gene sequence: CDR1 SGHRS, CDR2 YFSETQ. The CDR3 contains 15 residues. V was trimmed by 1 base and J by 6 bases, leaving 16 bases between them. The CDR3 here is CASSLLTAGKNGYTF. The CDR3 region has the DNA TGCGCCAGCAGCTTGCTGACAGCGGGAAAAAATGGCTACACCTTC.

The gene calls are TRBV4-1 and TRBJ2-5; TRBD2 aligns across 10 bases. The CDR3 totals 17 residues. The J segment lost 5 bases and the V segment lost 4 bases, leaving 13 bases of the junction unmatched. The germline V gene has CDR1 MGHRA and CDR2 YSYEKL. CDR3 protein: CASSPGGAGGPWETQYF. In DNA, the CDR3 is TGCGCCAGCAGCCCCGGAGGAGCGGGGGGGCCTTGGGAGACCCAGTACTTC.

The chain couples TRBV29-1 to TRBJ2-3; 9 positions agree with TRBD2. Germline CDR1 and CDR2: SQVTM and ANQGSEA. The junction had 3 bases not matched to a gene; V was cut back by 7 bases and J by 4 bases. This CDR3 contains 12 residues. The CDR3 DNA reads TGCAGCGAGCGGACTAGCGCAGATACGCAGTATTTT. It is translated as CSERTSADTQYF.

The table lists this clonotype with a few counts. J is TRBJ2-2 and V is TRBV12-3 or TRBV12-4, with 8 bases fitting TRBD2. The trim removed 11 bases at V and 0 bases at J, leaving 8 bases unmatched. This CDR3 comprises 15 residues. CDR3 DNA sequence: TGTGCCGGTGGCGGGGGGCCAACGAACACCGGGGAGCTGTTTTTT. This gives the protein CAGGGGPTNTGELFF.

The chain combines TRBV29-1 with TRBJ2-1, with 8 bases fitting TRBD1. The trim removed 4 bases at V and 1 base at J, leaving 6 bases unmatched. Per germline, CDR1 SQVTM and CDR2 ANQGSEA. CDR3 length: 15 residues. Here the CDR3 reads CSVGSGGASYNEQFF. The CDR3 DNA sequence: TGCAGCGTTGGATCAGGGGGCGCGTCCTACAATGAGCAGTTCTTC.

V usage is TRBV20-1 and J usage is TRBJ2-7, with 9 positions matching TRBD2. There are 15 residues in the CDR3. V lost 7 bases, J lost 0 bases, and 10 bases stayed unmatched. CDR1 DFQATT and CDR2 SNEGSKA come from the germline V gene (reference sequence). The CDR3 nucleotides are TGCAGTGTTCGACTAGCGGATTATAGCTCCTACGAGCAGTACTTC. Protein: CSVRLADYSSYEQYF.

The gene calls are TRBV6-2 or TRBV6-3 and TRBJ2-2, with a possible D match to TRBD1 (6 bases). The CDR3 totals 19 residues. The V gene lost 5 bases and the J gene lost 4 bases, with 26 bases spanning the gap. Germline CDR1 and CDR2: MNHEY and SVGEGT. This CDR3 reads CASSTKAERLGQITGELFF. Here the CDR3 DNA reads TGTGCCAGCAGTACAAAGGCTGAACGGCTTGGACAGATCACCGGGGAGCTGTTTTTT.

This clonotype was picked up a small number of times. The chain uses TRBV20-1 and TRBJ2-5, with D maybe TRBD2 (6 bases). Trimming left V 2 bases short and J 1 base short, with 23 bases between. From germline, CDR1 is DFQATT and CDR2 SNEGSKA (reference sequence). This CDR3 contains 18 residues. The CDR3 loop is CSARLLVSAGRVQETQYF. The DNA of the CDR3 is TGCAGTGCTAGACTTCTTGTGTCGGCGGGAAGGGTCCAAGAGACCCAGTACTTC.

This clonotype turned up a few times. This chain links TRBV12-3 or TRBV12-4 with TRBJ2-3; 14 bases are shared with TRBD2. J was trimmed by 0 bases and V by 5 bases; bases with no gene match: 7. The CDR3 spans 18 residues. The CDR3, as DNA: TGTGCCAGCAGTCCCAGACTAGCGGGGGGGCTCAGCACAGATACGCAGTATTTT. It yields the protein CASSPRLAGGLSTDTQYF.

V and J are TRBV4-2 and TRBJ2-2; D gene unclear. Germline V gives CDR1 LGHNA, CDR2 YNFKEQ. The V gene lost 3 bases and the J gene lost 2 bases, with 7 bases spanning the gap. The CDR3 is made up of 14 amino acids. The CDR3 DNA is TGTGCCAGCAGCCAGCGCTCAAACACCGGGGAGCTGTTTTTT. Protein product: CASSQRSNTGELFF.

The rearrangement joins TRBV7-2 to TRBJ2-6; 9 bases align to TRBD1. This CDR3 region has 18 residues. Looked up from germline, CDR1 is SGHTA and CDR2 is FQGNSA. V shed 0 bases and J 0 bases; nucleotides not matched to a gene: 3. CDR3 region: CASSLAWTGASGANVLTF. In nucleotides, the CDR3 is TGTGCCAGCAGCTTAGCGTGGACAGGGGCCTCTGGGGCCAACGTCCTGACTTTC.

This clonotype occurred a few times. The V and J genes are TRBV18 and TRBJ2-3; tentatively, D is TRBD1 (6 bases). V gave up 1 base and J gave up 2 bases, with 13 bases separating them. The CDR3 extends over 16 amino acids. The V gene's germline CDR1 is KGHSH and CDR2 LQKENI. In DNA, the CDR3 is TGTGCCAGCTCACCACTTCCCGGGACATCCACAGATACGCAGTATTTT. It specifies CASSPLPGTSTDTQYF.

This clonotype was found a few times. The CDR3 DNA sequence: TGTGCCAGCGGACAGGGCCTCAATGAGCAGTTCTTC. Encoded protein: CASGQGLNEQFF. The chain recombines TRBV5-4 with TRBJ2-1; 8 nucleotides line up with TRBD1. V trimming: 7 bases; J trimming: 6 bases; junction bases outside the gene matches: 3. The CDR3 runs to 12 residues. Germline V gene lookup returns CDR1 SGHNT and CDR2 YYREEE (reference sequence).